This TCR beta chain was found in a study of blood T cell repertoires in COVID-19. Study context: PBMCs, B-cell-depleted T cells, or T cells were the source of the cDNA or gDNA that made up the material.

Produced via immunoSEQ multiplex PCR; TCRdb's table is partial and in-frame only. The sample has 300,000 to 400,000 clones; 88% are singletons. Germline V gives CDR1 LGHNA, CDR2 YNFKEQ. V lost 0 bases to trimming and J lost 7 bases, with 16 bases between them. The CDR3 has 15 residues. Membership in each cohort depended on participant-reported clinical history. Sequencing was performed on PBMCs or T cells enriched from blood (not recorded which). This receptor was obtained from a woman under 40 with acute COVID-19. The chain links TRBV4-2 to TRBJ2-7; D may be TRBD2 (7 bases). The CDR3 nucleotides are TGTGCCAGCAGCCAAGATGGAGGGGGGGCGCAGGAGCAGTACTTC. Amino acids: CASSQDGGGAQEQYF.